Shown below are 26 T cell receptor beta chains from a single sample sequenced in a study of blood T cell repertoires in COVID-19. Here immunoSEQ multiplex PCR was the method, and the copy in TCRdb shows in-frame clones only, minus some. The table lists approximately 40,000 clones, about 79% of them singletons, with around 2.5% in the top ten. What was sequenced was peripheral blood. All receptors come from a woman aged 60-70 years with acute or convalescent COVID-19.

This rearrangement joins TRBV19 to TRBJ1-2, with TRBD1 matching 7 bases. The ends lost 3 bases at V and 4 bases at J; junction bases unmatched: 8. The CDR3 is 15 residues long. From germline, CDR1 is LNHDA and CDR2 SQIVND (reference sequence). In DNA form, the CDR3 reads TGTGCCAGTAGTATTCAGGGGACAGCGAGCTATGGCTACACCTTC. It encodes CASSIQGTASYGYTF.

This sequence joins TRBV21-1 and TRBJ2-7; the listed D gene, TRBD1, was not tested against the DNA. TRBV21-1 is designated a pseudogene. The CDR3 sequence is 14 residues long. CDR3 region: CASRTGAPPYEQYF. The DNA of the CDR3 is TGTGCCAGCAGAACAGGGGCCCCCCCCTACGAGCAGTACTTC.

V and J are TRBV19 and TRBJ1-5; the match to TRBD1 covers 7 bases. Germline lookup yields CDR1 LNHDA and CDR2 SQIVND (reference sequence). The junction had 10 bases not matched to a gene; V was cut back by 7 bases and J by 7 bases. The CDR3 totals 14 residues. The CDR3: CASIEAGGTQPQHF. As DNA, the CDR3 is TGTGCCAGTATCGAGGCAGGGGGAACCCAGCCCCAGCATTTT.

This chain uses TRBV6-6 with TRBJ1-1; tentative D call: TRBD1 (6 bases). The CDR3 length is 14 residues. Germline V gene sequence: CDR1 MNHNY, CDR2 SVGAGI (reference sequence). V was shortened by 4 bases and J by 11 bases, with 20 bases between the two germline ends. This CDR3 is CASSFAGAPFGAFF. The CDR3 DNA sequence: TGTGCCAGCAGTTTCGCAGGGGCCCCTTTCGGGGCTTTCTTT.

The V call is TRBV28, the J call TRBJ1-5; possible D gene TRBD1, 5 bases. Between the trimmed V and J ends, which lost 5 bases and 0 bases, there was a span of 20 bases. The germline CDR1 and CDR2 sequences are MDHEN and SYDVKM. The CDR3 has 18 amino acids. This chain's CDR3 is CASSPPGAVRYSNQPQHF. The CDR3 DNA reads TGTGCCAGCAGTCCTCCTGGGGCCGTGAGATATAGCAATCAGCCCCAGCATTTT.

A few counts support this clone. The V call is TRBV6-6, the J call TRBJ1-1; no definite D call. Germline V gives CDR1 MNHNY, CDR2 SVGAGI (reference sequence). This CDR3 has 14 amino acids. The V gene lost 6 bases and the J gene lost 2 bases, with 13 bases spanning the gap. CDR3 DNA sequence: TGTGCCAGCAGCTTAGACATGGGCAACACTGAAGCTTTCTTT. It is translated as CASSLDMGNTEAFF.

This clone was seen just once. The V gene is TRBV9, the J gene TRBJ2-2; TRBD2 matches 10 bases. Per the germline V gene, CDR1 is SGDLS and CDR2 is YYNGEE. The CDR3 runs 19 residues. V dropped 3 bases and J dropped 0; count of bases not matched to a gene: 11. The CDR3 here is CASSASASGGETNTGELFF. The DNA for the CDR3 is TGTGCCAGCAGCGCGTCGGCTAGCGGGGGAGAGACGAACACCGGGGAGCTGTTTTTT.

CDR3: CASSRTGNYGYTF. CDR3 nucleotide sequence: TGTGCCAGCTCGAGGACAGGGAACTATGGCTACACCTTC. The chain has TRBV6-5 and TRBJ1-2, with 8 bases fitting TRBD1. With V trimmed by 8 bases and J by 2 bases, 4 bases remained unmatched. Germline V CDR1 and CDR2: MNHEY, SVGAGI. The CDR3 covers 13 residues.

V is TRBV7-9 and J is TRBJ2-1; a possible D gene is TRBD1 (6 bases). Germline CDR1 SEHNR, CDR2 FQNEAQ (reference sequence). The CDR3 is 16 amino acids. Trimming took 5 bases from V and 0 from J, leaving 14 bases between them. In nucleotides, the CDR3 is TGTGCCAGCAGCCAAGGGACAACTAGCTCCTACAATGAGCAGTTCTTC. Its translation: CASSQGTTSSYNEQFF.

The rearrangement joins TRBV5-4 to TRBJ2-5; tentatively, D is TRBD2 (6 bases). The germline CDR1 and CDR2 sequences are SGHNT and YYREEE (reference sequence). V lost 3 bases and J 5 bases, leaving 17 bases between the germline ends. This CDR3 has 15 amino acids. For the CDR3, the DNA is TGTGCCAGCAGCTCACCGGTCTCGGGGAGGGAGACCCAGTACTTC. Amino acids: CASSSPVSGRETQYF. The whole variable domain, filled in from reference TRBV5-4 and TRBJ2-5, reads ETGVTQSPTHLIKTRGQQVTLRCSSQSGHNTVSWYQQALGQGPQFIFQYYREEENGRGNFPPRFSGLQFPNYSSELNVNALELDDSALYLCASSSPVSGRETQYFGPGTRLLVL.

The chain joins TRBV6-5 to TRBJ1-2; the match to TRBD1 covers 8 bases. The CDR3 length is 12 residues. Trimming took 9 bases from V and 2 from J; bases not matched to a gene: 2. Germline loops: CDR1 MNHEY, CDR2 SVGAGI. CDR3 DNA: TGTGCCAGTGGGACAGGCAACTATGGCTACACCTTC. As protein: CASGTGNYGYTF.

In nucleotides, the CDR3 is TGTGCCAGCAGTTCCTGGACAGGGGGGCGTTACGAGCAGTACTTC. Translation gives CASSSWTGGRYEQYF. The V and J genes are TRBV6-5 and TRBJ2-7, with 10 nucleotides matching TRBD1. Per the germline V gene, CDR1 is MNHEY and CDR2 is SVGAGI. CDR3 length: 15 residues. Germline trimming cut 4 bases from V and 4 bases from J; bases unmatched to any gene: 7.

The chain is built from TRBV18 and TRBJ2-3; D is perhaps TRBD1 (5 bases). The CDR3 spans 17 residues. V lost 0 bases to trimming and J lost 1 base, with 14 bases between them. CDR1 KGHSH and CDR2 LQKENI come from the germline V gene. CDR3 sequence: CASSPPRQSSGTDTQYF. The CDR3 DNA sequence: TGTGCCAGCTCACCACCGAGACAGTCATCCGGCACAGATACGCAGTATTTT.

This clone was seen a handful of times. The chain is built from TRBV7-8 and TRBJ2-5, with D uncertain. Germline assignment: CDR1 SGHVS and CDR2 FQNEAQ. Trimming removed 1 base at V and 5 bases at J, with 11 bases between. CDR3 size: 14 residues. The CDR3 loop reads CASSLDYLQETQYF. The CDR3 DNA is TGTGCCAGCAGCTTAGACTATCTCCAGGAGACCCAGTACTTC.

This sequence joins TRBV11-2 and TRBJ2-7, with 7 bases that match TRBD2. The J segment lost 5 bases and the V segment lost 5 bases, leaving 9 bases of the junction unmatched. Germline V CDR1 and CDR2: SGHAT, FQNNGV. This CDR3 spans 14 amino acids. The CDR3 is CASSPQLRENEQYF. The CDR3 DNA sequence: TGTGCCAGCAGCCCCCAGCTGCGGGAGAACGAGCAGTACTTC.

The chain is built from TRBV19 and TRBJ2-5; D might be TRBD2 (5 bases). The V gene lost 4 bases and the J gene lost 8 bases, with 14 bases spanning the gap. The CDR3 is made up of 13 amino acids. CDR1 and CDR2 from the germline V gene are LNHDA and SQIVND (reference sequence). This CDR3 reads CASSNYFGDTQYF. For the CDR3, the DNA is TGTGCCAGTAGTAATTATTTCGGGGATACCCAGTACTTC.

The chain uses TRBV4-2 and TRBJ2-2, with TRBD2 matching over 8 bases. The trim removed 4 bases at V and 2 bases at J, leaving 6 bases unmatched. The germline CDR1 and CDR2 sequences are LGHNA and YNFKEQ. The CDR3 contains 16 residues. Here the CDR3 DNA reads TGTGCCAGCAGCCGACAAGGACTAGCCAACACCGGGGAGCTGTTTTTT. Its translation: CASSRQGLANTGELFF.

This chain connects TRBV9 to TRBJ1-4; D is unclear. The germline V gene has CDR1 SGDLS and CDR2 YYNGEE. This CDR3 contains 15 residues. V lost 1 base and J 6 bases, leaving 13 bases between the germline ends. DNA of the CDR3: TGTGCCAGCAGCGTATCCCCGGCGAGCGATGAAAAACTGTTTTTT. It yields the protein CASSVSPASDEKLFF.

This clone was counted once. V gene TRBV28 combines with J gene TRBJ2-2, with D possibly being TRBD1 or TRBD2 (7 bases each). CDR1 and CDR2 (germline): MDHEN, SYDVKM. CDR3 length equals 14 residues. The CDR3 spells CASGDSGFTGELFF. CDR3 nucleotides: TGTGCGAGCGGGGACAGCGGGTTTACCGGGGAGCTGTTTTTT.

The rearrangement joins TRBV25-1 to TRBJ2-5, with D maybe TRBD1 (5 bases). V dropped 0 bases and J dropped 9 bases, with 17 bases sitting between them. This CDR3 contains 15 residues. Germline V gene sequence: CDR1 MGHDK, CDR2 SYGVNS. CDR3 bases: TGTGCCAGCAGTGAATACACAGGAGCGTCTGAGGCCCAGTACTTC. Translated, it gives CASSEYTGASEAQYF.

The rearrangement joins TRBV30 to TRBJ2-3, with 14 nucleotides matching TRBD2. The length of the CDR3 is 15 residues. CDR1 and CDR2 from the germline V gene are GTSNPN and SVGIG (reference sequence). Trimming cost V 8 bases and J 6 bases; bases outside gene matches: 10. The CDR3 sequence: CAHSPGLAGGDTQYF. CDR3 DNA: TGTGCCCATTCCCCAGGACTAGCGGGAGGTGATACGCAGTATTTT.

The chain has TRBV28 and TRBJ1-2; 10 nucleotides match TRBD1. CDR3 size: 13 residues. V shed 7 bases, J shed 4 bases, and the junction held 3 bases outside the gene matches. Germline CDR1 and CDR2: MDHEN and SYDVKM. As DNA, the CDR3 is TGTGCCAGCACTGGGACAGGGGCCTATGGCTACACCTTC. Translated: CASTGTGAYGYTF.

The gene calls are TRBV19 and TRBJ2-7; 10 bases match TRBD1. Trimming at V came to 2 bases and at J to 1 base, leaving 5 bases not matched to a gene. CDR1 and CDR2 from the germline V gene are LNHDA and SQIVND (reference sequence). The CDR3 contains 16 residues. The CDR3 coding sequence is TGTGCCAGTAGTATACGACAGGGGGCTAATTCCTACGAGCAGTACTTC. It codes for CASSIRQGANSYEQYF. Full variable domain (rest looked up from reference TRBV19 and TRBJ2-7): DGGITQSPKYLFRKEGQNVTLSCEQNLNHDAMYWYRQDPGQGLRLIYYSQIVNDFQKGDIAEGYSVSREKKESFPLTVTSAQKNPTAFYLCASSIRQGANSYEQYFGPGTRLTVT.

The CDR3 DNA reads as TGTGCCAGCTCACCACCCGCAGGGGTGGGGGGCTACACCTTC. Translating it yields CASSPPAGVGGYTF. The rearrangement links TRBV18 to TRBJ1-2, with D possibly TRBD1 on 6 matching bases. Germline V gene sequence: CDR1 KGHSH, CDR2 LQKENI. The CDR3 loop spans 14 amino acids. Trimming removed 0 bases at V and 8 bases at J, with 13 bases between.

This chain links TRBV24-1 with TRBJ2-1, with 11 bases that match TRBD2. The CDR3 length is 16 residues. Germline values: CDR1 KGHDR, CDR2 SFDVKD. Trimming removed 3 bases from V and 5 bases from J; junction bases left unmatched: 5. In DNA form, the CDR3 reads TGTGCCACCAGTGATCGAGCTAGCGGGAGGCACAATGAGCAGTTCTTC. Translation gives CATSDRASGRHNEQFF.

This chain connects TRBV5-4 to TRBJ2-2, with D maybe TRBD2 (5 bases). The germline gives CDR1 SGHNT, CDR2 YYREEE (reference sequence). CDR3 size: 13 residues. V was cut by 4 bases and J by 4 bases, with 8 bases left in between. The CDR3 DNA sequence: TGTGCCAGCAGCGGGAGTGGCACCGGGGAGCTGTTTTTT. Encoded protein: CASSGSGTGELFF.